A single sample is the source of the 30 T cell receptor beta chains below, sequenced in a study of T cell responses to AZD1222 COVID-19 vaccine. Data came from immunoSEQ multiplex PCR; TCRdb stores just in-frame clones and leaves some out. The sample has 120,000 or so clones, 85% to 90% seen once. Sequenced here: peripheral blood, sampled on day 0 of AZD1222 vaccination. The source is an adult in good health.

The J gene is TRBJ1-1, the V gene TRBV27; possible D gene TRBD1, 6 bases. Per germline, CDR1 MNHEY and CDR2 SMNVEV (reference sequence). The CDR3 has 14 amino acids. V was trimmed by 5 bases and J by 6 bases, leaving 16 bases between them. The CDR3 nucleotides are TGTGCCAGCAGTGGCGAAACAGGGACACCTGAAGCTTTCTTT. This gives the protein CASSGETGTPEAFF.

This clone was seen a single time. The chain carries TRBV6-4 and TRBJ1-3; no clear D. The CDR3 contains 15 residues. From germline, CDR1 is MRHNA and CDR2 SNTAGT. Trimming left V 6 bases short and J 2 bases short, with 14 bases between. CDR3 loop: CASRPRGGTGNTIYF. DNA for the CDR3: TGTGCCAGCAGGCCTCGAGGCGGGACTGGAAACACCATATATTTT.

The CDR3 DNA sequence: TGTGCCAGCAGCCCGAAATTGGGGATGACAGATACGCAGTATTTT. It translates to CASSPKLGMTDTQYF. The chain joins TRBV7-3 to TRBJ2-3; D gene unclear. Germline CDR1 SGHTA, CDR2 FQGTGA. The CDR3 runs to 15 residues. V was clipped by 5 bases and J by 3 bases, with 15 bases between them.

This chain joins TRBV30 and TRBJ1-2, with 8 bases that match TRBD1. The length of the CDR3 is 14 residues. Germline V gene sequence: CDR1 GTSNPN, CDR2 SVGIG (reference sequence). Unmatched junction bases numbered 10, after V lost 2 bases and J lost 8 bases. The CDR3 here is CAWSQPQGARGYTF. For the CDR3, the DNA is TGTGCCTGGAGTCAGCCCCAGGGGGCGCGGGGCTACACCTTC.

CDR3 residues: CSARGSNTGELFF. CDR3 sequence (DNA): TGCAGTGCTCGTGGTTCGAACACCGGGGAGCTGTTTTTT. The V call is TRBV20-1, the J call TRBJ2-2; D unclear. The germline V gene has CDR1 DFQATT and CDR2 SNEGSKA (reference sequence). The V end lost 5 bases, the J end lost 0 bases, and 7 bases lay between the germline ends. This CDR3 region has 13 residues.

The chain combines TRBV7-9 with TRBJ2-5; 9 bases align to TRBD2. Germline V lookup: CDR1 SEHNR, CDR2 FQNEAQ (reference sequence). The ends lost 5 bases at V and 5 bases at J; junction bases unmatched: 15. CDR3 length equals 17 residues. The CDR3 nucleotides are TGTGCCAGCAGCCTGGAACGGATTCTAGCGGGACGTGAGACCCAGTACTTC. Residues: CASSLERILAGRETQYF. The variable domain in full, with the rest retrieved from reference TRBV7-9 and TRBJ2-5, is DTGVSQNPRHKITKRGQNVTFRCDPISEHNRLYWYRQTLGQGPEFLTYFQNEAQLEKSRLLSDRFSAERPKGSFSTLEIQRTEQGDSAMYLCASSLERILAGRETQYFGPGTRLLVL.

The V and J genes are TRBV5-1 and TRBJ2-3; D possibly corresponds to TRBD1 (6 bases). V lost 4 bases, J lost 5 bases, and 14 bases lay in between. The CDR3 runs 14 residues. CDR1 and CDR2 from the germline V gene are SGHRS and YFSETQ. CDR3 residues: CASSRAGAGDTQYF. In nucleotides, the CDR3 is TGCGCCAGCAGCCGGGCAGGGGCGGGAGATACGCAGTATTTT.

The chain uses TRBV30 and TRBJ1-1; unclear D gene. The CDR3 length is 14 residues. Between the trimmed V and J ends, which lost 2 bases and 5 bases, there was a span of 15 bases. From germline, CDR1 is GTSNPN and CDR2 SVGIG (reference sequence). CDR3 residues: CAWSILTATTEAFF. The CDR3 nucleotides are TGTGCCTGGAGTATCCTAACAGCCACAACTGAAGCTTTCTTT.

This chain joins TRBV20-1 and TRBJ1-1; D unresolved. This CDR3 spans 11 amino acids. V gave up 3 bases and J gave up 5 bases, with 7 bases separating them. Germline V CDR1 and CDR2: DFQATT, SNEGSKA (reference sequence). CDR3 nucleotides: TGCAGTGCTAGGGAAGAGACTGAAGCTTTCTTT. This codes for CSAREETEAFF.

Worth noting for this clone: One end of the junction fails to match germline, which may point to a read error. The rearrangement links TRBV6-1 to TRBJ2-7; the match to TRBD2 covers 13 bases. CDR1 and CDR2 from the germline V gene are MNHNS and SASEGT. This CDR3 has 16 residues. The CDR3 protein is CASSDALAGGPYEPYF. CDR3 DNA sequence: TGTGCCAGCAGTGACGCACTAGCGGGGGGGCCCTACGAGCCGTACTTC.

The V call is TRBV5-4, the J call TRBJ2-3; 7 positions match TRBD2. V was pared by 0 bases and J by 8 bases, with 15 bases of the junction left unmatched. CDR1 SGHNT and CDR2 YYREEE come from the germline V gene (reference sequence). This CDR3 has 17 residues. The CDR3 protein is CASSLAGREAPRGTQYF. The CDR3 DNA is TGTGCCAGCAGCTTGGCCGGTCGGGAGGCCCCTCGGGGTACGCAGTATTTT.

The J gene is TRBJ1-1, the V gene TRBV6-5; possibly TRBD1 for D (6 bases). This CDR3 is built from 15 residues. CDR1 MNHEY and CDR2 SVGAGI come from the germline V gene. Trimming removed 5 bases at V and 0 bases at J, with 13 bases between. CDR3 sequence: CASSLNRDVNTEAFF. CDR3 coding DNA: TGTGCCAGCAGTCTAAACAGGGATGTGAACACTGAAGCTTTCTTT.

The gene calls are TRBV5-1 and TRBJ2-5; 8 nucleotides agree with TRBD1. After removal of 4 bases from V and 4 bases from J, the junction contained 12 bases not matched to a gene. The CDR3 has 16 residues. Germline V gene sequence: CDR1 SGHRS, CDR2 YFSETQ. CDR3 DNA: TGCGCCAGCAGCACCGGGACAGGAGAGGAGGGAGAGACCCAGTACTTC. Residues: CASSTGTGEEGETQYF.

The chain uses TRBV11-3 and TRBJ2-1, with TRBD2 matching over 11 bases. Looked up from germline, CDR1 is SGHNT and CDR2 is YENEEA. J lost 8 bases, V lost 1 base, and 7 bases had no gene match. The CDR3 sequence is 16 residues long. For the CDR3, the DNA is TGTGCCAGCAGCTTAGCCTCGGGACTAGCGGCCGATGAGCAGTTCTTC. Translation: CASSLASGLAADEQFF.

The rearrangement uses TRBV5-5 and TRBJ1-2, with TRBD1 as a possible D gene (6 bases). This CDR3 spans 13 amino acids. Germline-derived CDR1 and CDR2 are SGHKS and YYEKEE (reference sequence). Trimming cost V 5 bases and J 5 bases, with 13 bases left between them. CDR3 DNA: TGTGCCAGCAGTCGGGGGGCGAATTATGGCTACACCTTC. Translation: CASSRGANYGYTF.

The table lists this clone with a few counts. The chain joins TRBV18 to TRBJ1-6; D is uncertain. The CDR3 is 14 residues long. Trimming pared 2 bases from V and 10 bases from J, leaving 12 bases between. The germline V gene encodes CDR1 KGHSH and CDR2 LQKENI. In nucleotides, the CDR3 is TGTGCCAGCTCACCATCGAGACAAAAATCACCCCTCCACTTT. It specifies CASSPSRQKSPLHF.

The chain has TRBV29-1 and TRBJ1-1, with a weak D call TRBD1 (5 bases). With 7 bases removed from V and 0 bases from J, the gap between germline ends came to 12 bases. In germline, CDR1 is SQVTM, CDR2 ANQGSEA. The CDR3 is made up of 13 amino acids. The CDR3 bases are TGCAGCGCATTAGGGGAGGTGAACACTGAAGCTTTCTTT. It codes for CSALGEVNTEAFF.

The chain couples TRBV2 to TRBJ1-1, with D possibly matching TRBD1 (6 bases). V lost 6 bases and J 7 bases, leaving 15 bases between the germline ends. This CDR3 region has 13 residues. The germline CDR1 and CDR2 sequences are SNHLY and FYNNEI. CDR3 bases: TGTGCCAGCAGAGGTAGGGGGGTTGGTGAAGCTTTCTTT. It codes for CASRGRGVGEAFF. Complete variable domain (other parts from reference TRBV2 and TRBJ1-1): EPEVTQTPSHQVTQMGQEVILRCVPISNHLYFYWYRQILGQKVEFLVSFYNNEISEKSEIFDDQFSVERPDGSNFTLKIRSTKLEDSAMYFCASRGRGVGEAFFGQGTRLTVV.

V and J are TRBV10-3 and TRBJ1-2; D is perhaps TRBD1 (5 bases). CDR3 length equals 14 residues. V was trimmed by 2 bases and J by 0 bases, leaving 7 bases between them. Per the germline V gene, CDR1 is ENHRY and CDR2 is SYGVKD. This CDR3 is CAISEGTANYGYTF. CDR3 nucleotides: TGTGCCATCAGTGAGGGGACCGCTAACTATGGCTACACCTTC.

This CDR3 is CASRLGWGYTF. The CDR3 bases are TGTGCCAGCAGGTTGGGGTGGGGCTACACCTTC. The rearrangement uses TRBV2 and TRBJ1-2; D is uncertain. In germline, CDR1 is SNHLY, CDR2 FYNNEI. Trimming pared 6 bases from V and 8 bases from J, leaving 10 bases between. This CDR3 has 11 residues.

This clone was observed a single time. This CDR3 is CATSSDRGDPQPQHF. The CDR3 nucleotides read TGTGCCACCAGCTCGGACAGGGGCGACCCTCAGCCCCAGCATTTT. The chain has TRBV15 and TRBJ1-5; TRBD1 agrees at 9 bases. Germline assignment: CDR1 LNHNV and CDR2 YYDKDF (reference sequence). The CDR3 loop spans 15 amino acids. V lost 5 bases and J lost 6; bases outside the gene matches: 8.

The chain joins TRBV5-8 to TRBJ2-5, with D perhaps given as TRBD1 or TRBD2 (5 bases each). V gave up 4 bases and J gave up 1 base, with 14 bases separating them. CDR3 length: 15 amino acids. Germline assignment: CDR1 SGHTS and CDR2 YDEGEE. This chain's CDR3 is CASSAGTGIQETQYF. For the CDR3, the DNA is TGTGCCAGCAGCGCCGGGACGGGGATCCAAGAGACCCAGTACTTC.

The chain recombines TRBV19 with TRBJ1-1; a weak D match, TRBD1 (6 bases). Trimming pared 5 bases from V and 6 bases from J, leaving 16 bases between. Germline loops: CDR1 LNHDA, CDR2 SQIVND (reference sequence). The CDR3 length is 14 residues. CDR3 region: CASSEHSGAAEAFF. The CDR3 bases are TGTGCCAGTAGTGAACACTCAGGGGCCGCTGAAGCTTTCTTT. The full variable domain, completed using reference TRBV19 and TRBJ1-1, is DGGITQSPKYLFRKEGQNVTLSCEQNLNHDAMYWYRQDPGQGLRLIYYSQIVNDFQKGDIAEGYSVSREKKESFPLTVTSAQKNPTAFYLCASSEHSGAAEAFFGQGTRLTVV.

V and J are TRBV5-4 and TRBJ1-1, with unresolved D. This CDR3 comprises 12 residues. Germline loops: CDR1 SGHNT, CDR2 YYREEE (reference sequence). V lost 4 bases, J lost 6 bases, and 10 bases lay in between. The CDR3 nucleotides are TGTGCCAGCAGCCCGGAAGCTTCTGAAGCTTTCTTT. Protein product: CASSPEASEAFF.

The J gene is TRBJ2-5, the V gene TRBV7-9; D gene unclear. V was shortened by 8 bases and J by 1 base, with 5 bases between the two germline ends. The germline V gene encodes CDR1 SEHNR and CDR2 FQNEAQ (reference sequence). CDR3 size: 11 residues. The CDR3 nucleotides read TGTGCCAGCTCACCCCAAGAGACCCAGTACTTC. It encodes CASSPQETQYF. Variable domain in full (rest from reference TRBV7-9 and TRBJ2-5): DTGVSQNPRHKITKRGQNVTFRCDPISEHNRLYWYRQTLGQGPEFLTYFQNEAQLEKSRLLSDRFSAERPKGSFSTLEIQRTEQGDSAMYLCASSPQETQYFGPGTRLLVL.

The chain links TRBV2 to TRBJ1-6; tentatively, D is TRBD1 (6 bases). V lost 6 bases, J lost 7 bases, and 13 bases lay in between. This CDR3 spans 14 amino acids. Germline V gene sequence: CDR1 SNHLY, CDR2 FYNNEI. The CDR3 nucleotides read TGTGCCAGCAGAGGGGGACTCTTAAATTCACCCCTCCACTTT. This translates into CASRGGLLNSPLHF.

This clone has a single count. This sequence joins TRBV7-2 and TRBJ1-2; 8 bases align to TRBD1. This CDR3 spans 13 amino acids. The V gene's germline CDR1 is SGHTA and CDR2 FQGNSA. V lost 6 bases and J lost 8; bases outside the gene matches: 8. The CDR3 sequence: CASRVTGVEGYTF. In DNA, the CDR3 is TGTGCCAGCAGAGTGACAGGGGTGGAGGGCTACACCTTC.

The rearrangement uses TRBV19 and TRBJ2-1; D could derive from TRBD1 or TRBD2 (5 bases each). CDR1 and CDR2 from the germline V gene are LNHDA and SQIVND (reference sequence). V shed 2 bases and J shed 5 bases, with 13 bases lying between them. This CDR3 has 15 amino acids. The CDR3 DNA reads TGTGCCAGTAGTATAAGGGACCTCTCGAACAATGAGCAGTTCTTC. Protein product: CASSIRDLSNNEQFF.

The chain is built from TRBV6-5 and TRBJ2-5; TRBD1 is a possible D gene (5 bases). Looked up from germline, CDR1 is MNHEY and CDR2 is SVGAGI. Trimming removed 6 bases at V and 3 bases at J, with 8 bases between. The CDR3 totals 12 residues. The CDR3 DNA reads TGTGCCAGCAGGGACATAAAAGAGACCCAGTACTTC. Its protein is CASRDIKETQYF.

CDR3 loop: CASSLAGQTNTEAFF. CDR3 in DNA: TGTGCCAGCAGCTTAGCGGGACAGACGAACACTGAAGCTTTCTTT. This chain joins TRBV11-2 and TRBJ1-1; 7 nucleotides match TRBD1. In germline, CDR1 is SGHAT, CDR2 FQNNGV. Losses at the gene ends were 1 base for V and 1 base for J; bases not matched to a gene: 3. The CDR3 consists of 15 residues.